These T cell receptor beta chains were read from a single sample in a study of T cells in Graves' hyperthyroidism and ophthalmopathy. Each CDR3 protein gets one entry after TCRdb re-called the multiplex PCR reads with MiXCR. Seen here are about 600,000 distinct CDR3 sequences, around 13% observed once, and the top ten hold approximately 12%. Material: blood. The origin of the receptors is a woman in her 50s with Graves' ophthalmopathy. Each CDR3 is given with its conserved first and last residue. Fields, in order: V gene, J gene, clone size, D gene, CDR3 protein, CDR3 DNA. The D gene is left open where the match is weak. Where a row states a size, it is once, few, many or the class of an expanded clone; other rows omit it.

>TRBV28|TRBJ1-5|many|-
CASSPNLNRVGQPQHF
TGTGCCAGCAGCCCAAATCTGAACAGGGTGGGTCAGCCCCAGCATTTT
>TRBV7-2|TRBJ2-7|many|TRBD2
CASSFASGSNEQYF
TGTGCCAGCAGCTTCGCTAGCGGGAGTAACGAGCAGTACTTC
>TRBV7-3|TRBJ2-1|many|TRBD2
CASSPASGYYNEQFF
TGTGCCAGCAGCCCGGCTAGCGGATACTACAATGAGCAGTTCTTC
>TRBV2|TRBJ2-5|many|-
CASRGRNQETQYF
TGTGCCAGCAGGGGACGTAACCAAGAGACCCAGTACTTC
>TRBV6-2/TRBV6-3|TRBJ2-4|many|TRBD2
CASKGLAGGMEAKNIQYF
TGTGCCAGCAAGGGACTAGCGGGAGGAATGGAAGCCAAAAACATTCAGTACTTC
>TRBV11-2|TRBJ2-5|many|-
CASTLSLGSPRETQYF
TGTGCCAGCACCCTATCGCTCGGGAGCCCTCGAGAGACCCAGTACTTC
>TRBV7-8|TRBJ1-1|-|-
CASSLRGVNTEALF
TGTGCCAGCAGCTTAAGAGGGGTGAACACTGAAGCTCTCTTT
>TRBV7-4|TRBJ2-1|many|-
CASSILTGCRTKYNEQFF
TGTGCCAGCAGCATACTTACGGGATGCAGGACCAAATACAATGAGCAGTTCTTC
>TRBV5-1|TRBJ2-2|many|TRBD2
CASSLTSGRAGTGELFF
TGCGCCAGCAGCCTGACTAGCGGGAGGGCCGGCACCGGGGAGCTGTTTTTT
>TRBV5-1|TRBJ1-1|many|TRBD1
CASSEGQAGEAFF
TGCGCCAGCAGCGAGGGACAGGCCGGTGAAGCTTTCTTT
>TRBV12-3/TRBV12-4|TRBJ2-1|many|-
CASSFLDEQFF
TGTGCCAGCAGTTTTTTGGATGAGCAGTTCTTC
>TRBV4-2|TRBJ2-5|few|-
CASSQTSEETQYF
TGTGCCAGCAGCCAGACAAGCGAAGAGACCCAGTACTTC